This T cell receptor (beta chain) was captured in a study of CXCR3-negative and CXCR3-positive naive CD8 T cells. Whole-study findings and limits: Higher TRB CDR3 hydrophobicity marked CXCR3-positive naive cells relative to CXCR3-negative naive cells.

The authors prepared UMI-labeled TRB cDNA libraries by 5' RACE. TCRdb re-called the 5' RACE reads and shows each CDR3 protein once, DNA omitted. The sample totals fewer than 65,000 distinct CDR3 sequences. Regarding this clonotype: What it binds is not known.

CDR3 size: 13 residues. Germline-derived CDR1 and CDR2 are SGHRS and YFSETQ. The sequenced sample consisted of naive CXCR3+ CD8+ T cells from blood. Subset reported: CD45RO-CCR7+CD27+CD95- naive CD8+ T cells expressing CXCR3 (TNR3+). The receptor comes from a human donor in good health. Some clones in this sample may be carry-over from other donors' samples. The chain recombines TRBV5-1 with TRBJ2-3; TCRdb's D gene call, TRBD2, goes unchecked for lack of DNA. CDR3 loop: CASSPGTTNTQYF.